This TCR beta chain was found in a study of T cells in Graves' hyperthyroidism and ophthalmopathy. CDR3 length: 14 residues. V shed 1 base and J shed 3 bases, with 10 bases lying between them. Germline V gives CDR1 GTSNPN, CDR2 SVGIG (reference sequence). General study results and limits: Most thyroid clonotypes expanded above 0.001 were also detected in blood.

It was RNA transcripts that yielded the amplified TCR beta CDR3 regions. When the TCR CDR3 underwent first-round RT-PCR, the HTBI primer set was used. In TCRdb, the multiplex PCR reads were re-called with MiXCR into one record per CDR3 protein. In the table there are a few hundred thousand distinct CDR3 sequences, about half of which are singletons. In regard to this clonotype: Its specificity is not known.

V gene TRBV30 combines with J gene TRBJ1-3, with D tentatively TRBD1 (5 bases). Sequenced input: peripheral blood or thyroid tissue (not recorded which). This clonotype originated in a woman between 18 and 29 years old with Graves' hyperthyroidism. CDR3 amino acids: CAWSGGVHGNTIYF. CDR3 in DNA: TGTGCCTGGAGTGGAGGGGTACATGGAAACACCATATATTTT.